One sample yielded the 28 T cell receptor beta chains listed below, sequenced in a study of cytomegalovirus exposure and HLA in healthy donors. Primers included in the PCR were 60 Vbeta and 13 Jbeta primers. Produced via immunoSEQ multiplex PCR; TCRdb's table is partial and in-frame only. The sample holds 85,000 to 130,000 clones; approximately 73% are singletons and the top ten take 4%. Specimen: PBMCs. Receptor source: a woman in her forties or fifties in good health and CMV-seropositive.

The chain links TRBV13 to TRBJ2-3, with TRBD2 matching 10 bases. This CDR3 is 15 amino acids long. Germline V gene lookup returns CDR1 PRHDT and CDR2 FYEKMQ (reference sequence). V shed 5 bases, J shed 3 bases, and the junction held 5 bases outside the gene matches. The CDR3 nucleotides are TGTGCCAGCAGCCTGGGACTAGCGAAGACAGATACGCAGTATTTT. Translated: CASSLGLAKTDTQYF.

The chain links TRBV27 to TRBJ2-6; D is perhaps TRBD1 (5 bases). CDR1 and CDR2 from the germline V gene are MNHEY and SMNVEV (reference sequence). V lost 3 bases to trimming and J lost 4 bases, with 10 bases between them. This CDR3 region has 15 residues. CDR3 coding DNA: TGTGCCAGCAGTTTTCAGGGTACCGGGGCCAACGTCCTGACTTTC. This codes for CASSFQGTGANVLTF.

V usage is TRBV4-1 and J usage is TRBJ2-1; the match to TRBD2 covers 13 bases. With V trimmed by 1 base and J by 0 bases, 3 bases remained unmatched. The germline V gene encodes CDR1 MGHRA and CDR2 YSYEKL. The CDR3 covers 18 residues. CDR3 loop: CASSQGGLAGSSYNEQFF. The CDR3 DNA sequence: TGCGCCAGCAGCCAAGGGGGACTAGCGGGAAGCTCCTACAATGAGCAGTTCTTC.

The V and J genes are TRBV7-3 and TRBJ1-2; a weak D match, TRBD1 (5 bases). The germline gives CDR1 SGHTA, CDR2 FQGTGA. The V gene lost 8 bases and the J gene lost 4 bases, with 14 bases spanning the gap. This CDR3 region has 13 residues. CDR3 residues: CASQLSRAYGYTF. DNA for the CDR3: TGTGCCAGCCAGCTGAGCAGGGCCTATGGCTACACCTTC. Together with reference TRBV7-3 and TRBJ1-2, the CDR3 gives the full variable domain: GAGVSQTPSNKVTEKGKYVELRCDPISGHTALYWYRQSLGQGPEFLIYFQGTGAADDSGLPNDRFFAVRPEGSVSTLKIQRTERGDSAVYLCASQLSRAYGYTFGSGTRLTVV.

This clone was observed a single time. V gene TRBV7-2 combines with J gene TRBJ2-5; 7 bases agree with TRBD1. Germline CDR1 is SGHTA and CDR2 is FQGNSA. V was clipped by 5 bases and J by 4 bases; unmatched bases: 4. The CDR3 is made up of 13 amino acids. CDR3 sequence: CASSIQGRETQYF. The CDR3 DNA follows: TGTGCCAGCAGCATACAGGGGAGAGAGACCCAGTACTTC.

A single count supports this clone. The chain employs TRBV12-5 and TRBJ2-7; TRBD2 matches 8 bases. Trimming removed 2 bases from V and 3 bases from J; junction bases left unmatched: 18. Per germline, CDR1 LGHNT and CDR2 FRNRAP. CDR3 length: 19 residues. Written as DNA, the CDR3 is TGTGCTAGTGGTTTGACTGTTAGCGGGGCTCCAGGTAGAGGCTACGAGCAGTACTTC. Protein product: CASGLTVSGAPGRGYEQYF.

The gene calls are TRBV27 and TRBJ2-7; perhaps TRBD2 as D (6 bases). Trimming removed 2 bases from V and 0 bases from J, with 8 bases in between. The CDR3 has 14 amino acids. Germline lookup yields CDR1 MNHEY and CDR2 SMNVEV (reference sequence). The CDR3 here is CASSLGRDSYEQYF. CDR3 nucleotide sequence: TGTGCCAGCAGTTTAGGGCGGGACTCCTACGAGCAGTACTTC.

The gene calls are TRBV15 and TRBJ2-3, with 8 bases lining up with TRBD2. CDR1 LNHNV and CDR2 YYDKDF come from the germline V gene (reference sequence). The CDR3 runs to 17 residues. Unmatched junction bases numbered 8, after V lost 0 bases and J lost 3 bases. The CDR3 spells CATSRDGPAGATDTQYF. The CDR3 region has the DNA TGTGCCACCAGCAGAGATGGGCCAGCGGGAGCTACAGATACGCAGTATTTT.

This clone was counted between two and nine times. The CDR3 reads CASSLGSGAYNEQFF. CDR3 coding DNA: TGTGCCAGCAGCTTAGGGAGCGGCGCCTACAATGAGCAGTTCTTC. The V gene is TRBV11-2, the J gene TRBJ2-1; TRBD2 might be the D (5 bases). Germline CDR1 reads SGHAT; CDR2 reads FQNNGV. Between the trimmed V and J ends, which lost 1 base and 2 bases, there was a span of 9 bases. The length of the CDR3 is 15 residues.

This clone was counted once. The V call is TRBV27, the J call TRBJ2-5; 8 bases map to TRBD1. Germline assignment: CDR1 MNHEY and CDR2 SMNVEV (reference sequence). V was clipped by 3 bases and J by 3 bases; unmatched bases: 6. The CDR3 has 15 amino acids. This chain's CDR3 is CASSLIWTGKETQYF. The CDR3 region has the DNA TGTGCCAGCAGTTTGATCTGGACAGGGAAAGAGACCCAGTACTTC.

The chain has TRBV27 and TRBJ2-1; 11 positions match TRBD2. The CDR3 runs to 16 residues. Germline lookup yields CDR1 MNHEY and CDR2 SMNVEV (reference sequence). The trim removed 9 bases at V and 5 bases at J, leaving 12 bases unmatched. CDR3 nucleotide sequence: TGTGCCAGTTTCCCCTCTAGCGGGAGGTTTGACAATGAGCAGTTCTTC. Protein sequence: CASFPSSGRFDNEQFF.

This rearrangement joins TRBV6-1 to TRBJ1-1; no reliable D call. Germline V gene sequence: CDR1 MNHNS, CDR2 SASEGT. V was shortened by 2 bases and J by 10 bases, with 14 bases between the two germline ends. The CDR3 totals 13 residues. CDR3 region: CASSEPLGRGAFF. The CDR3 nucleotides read TGTGCCAGCAGTGAACCACTCGGGCGGGGAGCTTTCTTT.

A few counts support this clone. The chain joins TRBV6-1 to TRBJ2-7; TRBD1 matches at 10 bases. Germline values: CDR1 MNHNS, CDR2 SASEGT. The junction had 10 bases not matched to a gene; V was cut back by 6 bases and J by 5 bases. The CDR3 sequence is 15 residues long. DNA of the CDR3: TGTGCCAGCAGCACCGGGACAGGGGATGCTGACGAGCAGTACTTC. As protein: CASSTGTGDADEQYF.

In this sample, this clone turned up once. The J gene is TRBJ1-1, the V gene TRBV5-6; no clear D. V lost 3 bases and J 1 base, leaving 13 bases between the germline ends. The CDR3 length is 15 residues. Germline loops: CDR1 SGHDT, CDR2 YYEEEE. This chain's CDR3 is CASSSSLSRNTEAFF. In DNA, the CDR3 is TGTGCCAGCAGCTCCTCCCTCTCGAGGAACACTGAAGCTTTCTTT.

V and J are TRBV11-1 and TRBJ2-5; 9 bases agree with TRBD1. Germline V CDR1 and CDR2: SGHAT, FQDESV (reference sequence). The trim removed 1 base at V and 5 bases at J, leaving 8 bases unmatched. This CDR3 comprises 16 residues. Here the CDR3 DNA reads TGTGCCAGCAGCTTAGGGCAGACAGGGGGAAGGGAGACCCAGTACTTC. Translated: CASSLGQTGGRETQYF.

The CDR3 reads CASSGRYGYTF. Written as DNA, the CDR3 is TGTGCCAGCAGTGGGCGCTATGGCTACACCTTC. V gene TRBV6-5 combines with J gene TRBJ1-2, with no clear D. V lost 5 bases and J lost 4, with 5 bases in between. The CDR3 spans 11 residues. Per germline, CDR1 MNHEY and CDR2 SVGAGI.

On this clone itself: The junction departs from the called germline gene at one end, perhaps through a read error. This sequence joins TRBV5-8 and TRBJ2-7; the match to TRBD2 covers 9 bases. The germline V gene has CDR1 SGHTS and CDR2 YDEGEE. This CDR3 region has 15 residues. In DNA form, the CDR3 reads TGTGCCAGCAGCTTGCCCGGGACTAGCTCCGACGAGCAGTACTTC. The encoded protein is CASSLPGTSSDEQYF.

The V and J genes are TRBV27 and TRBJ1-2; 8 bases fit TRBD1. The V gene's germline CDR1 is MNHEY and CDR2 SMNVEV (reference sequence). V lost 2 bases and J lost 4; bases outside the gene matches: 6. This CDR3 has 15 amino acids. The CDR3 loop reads CASSLGGGQGYGYTF. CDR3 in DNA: TGTGCCAGCAGTTTAGGAGGAGGACAGGGCTATGGCTACACCTTC.

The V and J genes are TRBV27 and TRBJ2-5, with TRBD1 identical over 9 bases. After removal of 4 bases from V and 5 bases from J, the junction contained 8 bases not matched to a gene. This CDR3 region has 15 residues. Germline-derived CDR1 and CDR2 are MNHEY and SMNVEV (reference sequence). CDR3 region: CASSYRDRAEETQYF. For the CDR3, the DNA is TGTGCCAGCAGTTACCGGGACAGGGCTGAGGAGACCCAGTACTTC.

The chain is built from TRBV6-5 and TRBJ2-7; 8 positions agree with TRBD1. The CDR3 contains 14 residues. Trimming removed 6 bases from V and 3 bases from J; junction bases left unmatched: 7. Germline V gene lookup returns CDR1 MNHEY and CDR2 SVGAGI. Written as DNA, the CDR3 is TGTGCCAGCAGCATACGACAGGGGTACTACGAGCAGTACTTC. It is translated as CASSIRQGYYEQYF.

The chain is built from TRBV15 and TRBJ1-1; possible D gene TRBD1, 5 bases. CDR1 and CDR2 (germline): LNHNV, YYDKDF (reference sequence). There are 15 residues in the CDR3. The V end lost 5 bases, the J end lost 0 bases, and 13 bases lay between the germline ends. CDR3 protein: CATSPLGGLNTEAFF. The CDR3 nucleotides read TGTGCCACCAGCCCTCTGGGGGGGTTGAACACTGAAGCTTTCTTT.

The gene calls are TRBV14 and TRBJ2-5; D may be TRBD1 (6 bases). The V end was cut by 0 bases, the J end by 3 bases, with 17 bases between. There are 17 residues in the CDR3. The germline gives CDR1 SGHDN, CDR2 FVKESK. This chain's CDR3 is CASSQDPERQGKETQYF. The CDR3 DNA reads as TGTGCCAGCAGCCAAGACCCAGAGCGGCAGGGGAAAGAGACCCAGTACTTC. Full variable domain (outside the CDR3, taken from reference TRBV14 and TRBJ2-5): EAGVTQFPSHSVIEKGQTVTLRCDPISGHDNLYWYRRVMGKEIKFLLHFVKESKQDESGMPNNRFLAERTGGTYSTLKVQPAELEDSGVYFCASSQDPERQGKETQYFGPGTRLLVL.

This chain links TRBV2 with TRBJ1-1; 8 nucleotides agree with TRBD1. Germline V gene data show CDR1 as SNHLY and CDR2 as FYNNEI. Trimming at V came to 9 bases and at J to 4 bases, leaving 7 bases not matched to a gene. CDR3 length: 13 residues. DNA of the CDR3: TGTGCCAGGACGGACAGGGACGGCACTGAAGCTTTCTTT. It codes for CARTDRDGTEAFF.

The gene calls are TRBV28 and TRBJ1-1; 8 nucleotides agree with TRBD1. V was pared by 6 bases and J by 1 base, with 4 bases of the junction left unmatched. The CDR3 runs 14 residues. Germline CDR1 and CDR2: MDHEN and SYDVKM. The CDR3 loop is CASSSGTGNTEAFF. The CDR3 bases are TGTGCCAGCAGCTCCGGGACAGGGAACACTGAAGCTTTCTTT.

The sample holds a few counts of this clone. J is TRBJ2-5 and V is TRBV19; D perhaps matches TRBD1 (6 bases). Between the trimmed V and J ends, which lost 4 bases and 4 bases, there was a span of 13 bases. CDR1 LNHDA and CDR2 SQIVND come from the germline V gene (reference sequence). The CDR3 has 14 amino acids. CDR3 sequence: CASSNWDTPETQYF. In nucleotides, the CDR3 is TGTGCCAGTAGTAACTGGGACACGCCAGAGACCCAGTACTTC.

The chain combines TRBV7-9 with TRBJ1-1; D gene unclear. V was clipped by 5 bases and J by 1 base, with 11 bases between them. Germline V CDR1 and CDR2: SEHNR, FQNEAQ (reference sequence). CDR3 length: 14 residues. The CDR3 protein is CASSPEGGNTEAFF. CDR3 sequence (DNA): TGTGCCAGCAGCCCCGAGGGTGGGAACACTGAAGCTTTCTTT.

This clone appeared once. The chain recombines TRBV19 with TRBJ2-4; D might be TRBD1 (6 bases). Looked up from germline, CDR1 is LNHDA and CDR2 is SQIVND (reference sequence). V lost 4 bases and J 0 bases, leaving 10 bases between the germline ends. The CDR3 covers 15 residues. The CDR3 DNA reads TGTGCCAGTAGTACGGACAGAGTAGCCAAAAACATTCAGTACTTC. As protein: CASSTDRVAKNIQYF.

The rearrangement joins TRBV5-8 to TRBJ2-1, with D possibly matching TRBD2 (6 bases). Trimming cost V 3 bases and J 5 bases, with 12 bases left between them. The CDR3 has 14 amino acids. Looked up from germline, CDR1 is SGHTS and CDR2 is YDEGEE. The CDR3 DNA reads TGTGCCAGCAGCTGGGGGGAGAGGGACAATGAGCAGTTCTTC. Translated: CASSWGERDNEQFF.